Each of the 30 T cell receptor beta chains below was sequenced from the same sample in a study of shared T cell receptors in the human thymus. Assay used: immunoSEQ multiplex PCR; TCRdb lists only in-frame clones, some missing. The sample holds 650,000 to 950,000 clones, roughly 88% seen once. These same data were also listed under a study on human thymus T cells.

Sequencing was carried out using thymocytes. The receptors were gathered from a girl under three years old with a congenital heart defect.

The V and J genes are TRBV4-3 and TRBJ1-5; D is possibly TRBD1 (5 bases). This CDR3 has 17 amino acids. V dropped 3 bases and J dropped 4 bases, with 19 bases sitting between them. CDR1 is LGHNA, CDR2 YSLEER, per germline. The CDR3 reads CASSQGPGGEGNQPQHF. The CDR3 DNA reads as TGCGCCAGCAGCCAGGGGCCGGGTGGGGAAGGGAATCAGCCCCAGCATTTT.

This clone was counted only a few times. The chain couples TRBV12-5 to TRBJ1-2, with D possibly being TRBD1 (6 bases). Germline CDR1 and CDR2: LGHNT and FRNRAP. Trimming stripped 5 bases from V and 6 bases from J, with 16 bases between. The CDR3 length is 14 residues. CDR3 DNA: TGTGCTAGTGGTCCCGAACAGGGTAGAGATGGCTACACCTTC. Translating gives CASGPEQGRDGYTF.

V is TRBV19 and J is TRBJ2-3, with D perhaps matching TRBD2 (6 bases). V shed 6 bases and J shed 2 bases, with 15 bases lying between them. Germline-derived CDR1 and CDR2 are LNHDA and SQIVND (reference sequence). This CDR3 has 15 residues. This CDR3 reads CASSIWDSPTDTQYF. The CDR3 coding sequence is TGTGCCAGTAGCATCTGGGACTCACCCACAGATACGCAGTATTTT.

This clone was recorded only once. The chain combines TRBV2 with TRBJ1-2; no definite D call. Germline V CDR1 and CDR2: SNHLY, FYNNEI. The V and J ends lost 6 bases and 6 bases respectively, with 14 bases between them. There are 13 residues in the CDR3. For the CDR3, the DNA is TGTGCCAGCAGCAAAGGGAGAACGGATGGCTACACCTTC. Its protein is CASSKGRTDGYTF.

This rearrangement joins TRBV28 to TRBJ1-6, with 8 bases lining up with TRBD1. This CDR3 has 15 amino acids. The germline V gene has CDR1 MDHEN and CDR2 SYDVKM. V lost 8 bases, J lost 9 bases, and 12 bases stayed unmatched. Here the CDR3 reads CASQGGRGLGSPLHF. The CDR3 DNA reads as TGTGCCAGCCAGGGAGGCAGGGGGCTCGGTTCACCCCTCCACTTT.

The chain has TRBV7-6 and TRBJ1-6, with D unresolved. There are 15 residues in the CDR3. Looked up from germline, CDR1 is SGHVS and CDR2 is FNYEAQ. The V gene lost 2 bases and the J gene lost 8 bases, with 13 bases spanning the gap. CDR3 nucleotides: TGTGCCAGCAGCTTAAAAGGTGGTCGGGATTCACCCCTCCACTTT. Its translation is CASSLKGGRDSPLHF.

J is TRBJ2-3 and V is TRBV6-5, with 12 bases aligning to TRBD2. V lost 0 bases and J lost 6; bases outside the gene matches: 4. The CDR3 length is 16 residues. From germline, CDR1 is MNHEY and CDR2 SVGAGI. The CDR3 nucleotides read TGTGCCAGCAGTTACTCATCTAGCGGGGGGGCGGATACGCAGTATTTT. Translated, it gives CASSYSSSGGADTQYF.

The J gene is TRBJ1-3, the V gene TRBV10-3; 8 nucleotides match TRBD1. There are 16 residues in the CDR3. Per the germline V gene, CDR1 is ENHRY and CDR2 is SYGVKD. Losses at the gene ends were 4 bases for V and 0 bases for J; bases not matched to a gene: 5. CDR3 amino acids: CAISARGQASGNTIYF. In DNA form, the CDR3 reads TGTGCCATCAGTGCCCGGGGACAGGCCTCTGGAAACACCATATATTTT.

CDR3 DNA: TGTGCCAGCAGCGAATGGGGCAGGAGAACCCTTCCCCAGCATTTT. Protein product: CASSEWGRRTLPQHF. The chain joins TRBV5-6 to TRBJ1-5, with TRBD1 as a possible D gene (5 bases). From germline, CDR1 is SGHDT and CDR2 YYEEEE. V shed 4 bases and J shed 10 bases, with 21 bases lying between them. This CDR3 region has 15 residues.

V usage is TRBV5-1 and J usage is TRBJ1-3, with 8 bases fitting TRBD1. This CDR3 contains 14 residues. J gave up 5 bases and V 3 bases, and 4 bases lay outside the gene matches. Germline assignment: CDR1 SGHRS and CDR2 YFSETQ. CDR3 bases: TGCGCCAGCAGCTCTACAGGGGGGAGAAACACCATATATTTT. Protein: CASSSTGGRNTIYF.

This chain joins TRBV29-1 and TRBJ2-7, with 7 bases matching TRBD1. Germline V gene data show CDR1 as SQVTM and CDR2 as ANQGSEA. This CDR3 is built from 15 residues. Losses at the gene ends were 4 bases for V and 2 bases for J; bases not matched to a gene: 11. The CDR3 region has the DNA TGCAGCGTTGTTTATTGGAGACAGGGAGCCTACGAGCAGTACTTC. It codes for CSVVYWRQGAYEQYF.

In DNA form, the CDR3 reads TGCGCCAGCAGCCAAGATCTGGGGACAGTCTTCGCGAACACCGGGGAGCTGTTTTTT. Its translation is CASSQDLGTVFANTGELFF. The chain combines TRBV4-3 with TRBJ2-2; TRBD1 matches 7 bases. The length of the CDR3 is 19 residues. CDR1 and CDR2 from the germline V gene are LGHNA and YSLEER. The J segment lost 0 bases and the V segment lost 0 bases, leaving 10 bases of the junction unmatched.

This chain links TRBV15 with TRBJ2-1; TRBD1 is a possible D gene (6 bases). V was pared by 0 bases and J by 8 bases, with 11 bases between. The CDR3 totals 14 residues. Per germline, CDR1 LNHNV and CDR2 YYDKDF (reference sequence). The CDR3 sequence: CATSRDRGSDEQFF. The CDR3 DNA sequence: TGTGCCACCAGCAGAGACAGGGGATCGGATGAGCAGTTCTTC.

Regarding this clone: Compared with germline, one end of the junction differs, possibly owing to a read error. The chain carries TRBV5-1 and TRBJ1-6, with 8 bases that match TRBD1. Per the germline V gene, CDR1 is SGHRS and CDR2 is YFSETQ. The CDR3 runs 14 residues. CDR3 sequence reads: CASRTGQDNSPPHF. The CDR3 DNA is TGCGCCAGCCGGACGGGACAGGACAATTCACCCCCCCACTTT. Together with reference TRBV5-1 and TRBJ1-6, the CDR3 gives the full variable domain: KAGVTQTPRYLIKTRGQQVTLSCSPISGHRSVSWYQQTPGQGLQFLFEYFSETQRNKGNFPGRFSGRQFSNSRSEMNVSTLELGDSALYLCASRTGQDNSPPHFGNGTRLTVT.

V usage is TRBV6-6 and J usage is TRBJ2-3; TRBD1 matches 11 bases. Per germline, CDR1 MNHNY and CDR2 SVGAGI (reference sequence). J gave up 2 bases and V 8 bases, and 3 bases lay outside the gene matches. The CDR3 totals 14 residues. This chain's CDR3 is CASEGQGDTDTQYF. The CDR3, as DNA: TGTGCCAGCGAGGGACAGGGGGACACAGATACGCAGTATTTT.

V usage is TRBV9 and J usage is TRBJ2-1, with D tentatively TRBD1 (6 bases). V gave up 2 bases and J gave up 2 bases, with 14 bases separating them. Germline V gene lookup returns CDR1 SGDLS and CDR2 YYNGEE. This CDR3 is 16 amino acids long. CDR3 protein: CASSVLGTPAYNEQFF. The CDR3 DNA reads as TGTGCCAGCAGCGTCTTGGGGACACCAGCCTACAATGAGCAGTTCTTC.

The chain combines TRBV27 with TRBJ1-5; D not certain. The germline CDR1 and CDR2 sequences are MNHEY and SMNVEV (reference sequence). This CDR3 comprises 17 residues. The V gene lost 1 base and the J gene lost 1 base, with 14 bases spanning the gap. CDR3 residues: CASSLLGRFFSNQPQHF. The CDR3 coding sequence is TGTGCCAGCAGTTTATTGGGGAGATTTTTCAGCAATCAGCCCCAGCATTTT.

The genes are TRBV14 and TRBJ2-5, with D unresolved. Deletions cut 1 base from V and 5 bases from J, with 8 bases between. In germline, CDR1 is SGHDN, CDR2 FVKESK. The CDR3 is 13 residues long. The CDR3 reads CASSQVVSETQYF. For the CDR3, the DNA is TGTGCCAGCAGCCAAGTAGTTTCGGAGACCCAGTACTTC.

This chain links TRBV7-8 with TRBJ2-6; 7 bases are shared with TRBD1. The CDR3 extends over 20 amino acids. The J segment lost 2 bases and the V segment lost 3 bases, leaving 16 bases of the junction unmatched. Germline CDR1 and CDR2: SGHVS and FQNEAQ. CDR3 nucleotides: TGTGCCAGCAGCTTTTATGATGCGCGTGGGCAGGGGGCTGGGGCCAACGTCCTGACTTTC. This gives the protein CASSFYDARGQGAGANVLTF.

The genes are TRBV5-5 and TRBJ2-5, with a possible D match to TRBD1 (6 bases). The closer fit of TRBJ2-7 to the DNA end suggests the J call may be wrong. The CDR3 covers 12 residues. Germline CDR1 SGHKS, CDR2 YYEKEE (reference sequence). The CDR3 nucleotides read TGTGCCAGCAGCCCCACAGGGTACGAGCAGTACTTC. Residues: CASSPTGYEQYF.

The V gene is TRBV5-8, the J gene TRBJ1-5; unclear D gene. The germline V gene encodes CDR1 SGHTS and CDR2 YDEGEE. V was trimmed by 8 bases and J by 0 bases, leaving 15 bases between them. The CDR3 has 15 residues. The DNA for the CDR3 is TGTGCCAGTGCACACAGTTCTTATAGCAATCAGCCCCAGCATTTT. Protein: CASAHSSYSNQPQHF.

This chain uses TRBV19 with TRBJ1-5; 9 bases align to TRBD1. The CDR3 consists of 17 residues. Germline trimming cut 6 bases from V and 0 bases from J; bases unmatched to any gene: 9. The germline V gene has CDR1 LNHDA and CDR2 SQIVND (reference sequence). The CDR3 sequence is CASSRDRDPYSNQPQHF. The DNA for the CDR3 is TGTGCCAGTAGCCGGGACAGGGACCCCTATAGCAATCAGCCCCAGCATTTT.

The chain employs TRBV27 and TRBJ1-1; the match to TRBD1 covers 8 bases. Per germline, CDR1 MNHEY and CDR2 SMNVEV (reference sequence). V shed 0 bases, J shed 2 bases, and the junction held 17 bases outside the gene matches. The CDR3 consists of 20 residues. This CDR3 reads CASSLSTTPTGARLNTEAFF. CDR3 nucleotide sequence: TGTGCCAGCAGTTTATCGACTACACCGACAGGGGCCCGGCTAAACACTGAAGCTTTCTTT.

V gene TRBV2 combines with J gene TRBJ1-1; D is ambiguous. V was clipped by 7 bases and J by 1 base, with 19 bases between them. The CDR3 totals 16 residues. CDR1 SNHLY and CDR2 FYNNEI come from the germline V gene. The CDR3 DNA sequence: TGTGCCAGCAAACCCCACCCGGTGAAAAAGAACACTGAAGCTTTCTTT. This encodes CASKPHPVKKNTEAFF. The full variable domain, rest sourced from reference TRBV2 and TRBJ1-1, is EPEVTQTPSHQVTQMGQEVILRCVPISNHLYFYWYRQILGQKVEFLVSFYNNEISEKSEIFDDQFSVERPDGSNFTLKIRSTKLEDSAMYFCASKPHPVKKNTEAFFGQGTRLTVV.

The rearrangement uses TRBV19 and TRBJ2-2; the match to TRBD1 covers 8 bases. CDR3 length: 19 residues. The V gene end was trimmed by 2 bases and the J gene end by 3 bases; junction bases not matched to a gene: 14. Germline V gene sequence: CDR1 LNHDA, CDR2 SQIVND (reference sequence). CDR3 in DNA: TGTGCCAGTAGTATAAAACCGGACAGGGATGATGGGGACACCGGGGAGCTGTTTTTT. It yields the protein CASSIKPDRDDGDTGELFF.

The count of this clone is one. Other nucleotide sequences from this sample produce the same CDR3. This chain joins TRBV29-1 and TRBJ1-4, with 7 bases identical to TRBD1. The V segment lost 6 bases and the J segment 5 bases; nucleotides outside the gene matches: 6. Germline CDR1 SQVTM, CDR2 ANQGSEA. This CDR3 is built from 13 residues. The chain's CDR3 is CSVRDSSNEKLFF. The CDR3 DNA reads TGCAGCGTCCGGGACAGCTCAAATGAAAAACTGTTTTTT.

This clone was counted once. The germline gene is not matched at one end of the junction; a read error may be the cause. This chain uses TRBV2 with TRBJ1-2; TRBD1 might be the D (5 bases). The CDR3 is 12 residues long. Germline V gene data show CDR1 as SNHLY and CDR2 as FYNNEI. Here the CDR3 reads CASRRQTEFCSF. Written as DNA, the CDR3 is TGTGCCAGCAGGAGACAGACCGAGTTTTGCTCCTTC.

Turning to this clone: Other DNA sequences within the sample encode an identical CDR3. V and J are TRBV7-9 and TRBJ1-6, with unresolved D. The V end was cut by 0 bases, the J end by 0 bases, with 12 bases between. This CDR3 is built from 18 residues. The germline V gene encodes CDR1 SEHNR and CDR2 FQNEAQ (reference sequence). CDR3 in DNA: TGTGCCAGCAGCTTAGCGCAGGTCCAAGCCTCCTATAATTCACCCCTCCACTTT. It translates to CASSLAQVQASYNSPLHF.

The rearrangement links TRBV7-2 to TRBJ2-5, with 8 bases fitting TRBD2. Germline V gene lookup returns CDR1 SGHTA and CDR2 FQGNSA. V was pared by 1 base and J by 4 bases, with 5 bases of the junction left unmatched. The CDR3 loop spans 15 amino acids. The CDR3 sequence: CASSLVRGGAETQYF. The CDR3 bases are TGTGCCAGCAGCTTAGTTCGGGGGGGCGCAGAGACCCAGTACTTC.

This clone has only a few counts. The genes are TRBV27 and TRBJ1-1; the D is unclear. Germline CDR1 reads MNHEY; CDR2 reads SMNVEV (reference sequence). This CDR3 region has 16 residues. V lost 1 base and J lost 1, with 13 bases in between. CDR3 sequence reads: CASSLCRGRENTEAFF. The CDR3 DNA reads TGTGCCAGCAGTTTATGCCGCGGGCGGGAGAACACTGAAGCTTTCTTT.